This TCR beta chain was recovered during a study of spatial heterogeneity in lung cancer. Study overall: Beta-chain sequences were consistently detected more often than alpha-chain sequences.

By share, this clonotype counts as medium-sized. The antigen is unknown. Every molecule of TCR cDNA had its own unique molecular identifier. MiXCR was run by TCRdb on the 5' RACE reads, yielding one entry per CDR3 protein. Among approximately 23,000 distinct CDR3 sequences listed, under 5.5% were seen once. Trimming took off 0 bases at V and 3 bases at J, with 8 bases between the two ends. Germline assignment: CDR1 MGHRA and CDR2 YSYEKL. The CDR3 has 14 residues. Time point specified: sample taken at primary tumor resection. Study findings and constraints: How many expanded intratumoral alpha and beta TCRs were present tracked the tumor mutation count, which was a count of nonsynonymous mutations.

The sequencing used lung tumor tissue, collected at surgery. The chain combines TRBV4-1 with TRBJ1-1; no reliable D call. The sequence was obtained from a male donor with early-stage non-small cell lung cancer. The CDR3 loop reads CASSQDVLDTEAFF. The CDR3 nucleotides read TGCGCCAGCAGCCAAGATGTGCTGGACACTGAAGCTTTCTTT.